There are many counts of the clone carrying this T cell receptor (beta chain). Its antigen remains unidentified. TCRdb redid the calling of the reads with MiXCR, one entry per CDR3 protein. The profile shows 130,000 or so distinct CDR3 sequences, approximately 5.9% of them singletons. Trimming stripped 1 base from V and 8 bases from J, with 11 bases between. This CDR3 has 13 amino acids. Germline lookup yields CDR1 SGHAT and CDR2 FQNNGV. The sample originates from a study of T cell repertoires in cytomegalovirus infection. Across the study: The public TCR beta signatures pointed to both CMV infection and matching HLA type. Study-level results: Individuals carrying CMV plus the relevant HLA were identified by cumulative frequency of public TCR beta families. The ex vivo response showed dominance by HLA-C-restricted CMV-specific TCR beta clonotypes.

The rearrangement links TRBV11-2 to TRBJ1-2; D ambiguous. The sequence came from a human donor in good health (CMV status not recorded). Some clones in this sample may be carry-over from other donors' samples. Source material: PBMCs. The CDR3: CASSLGEGRGYTF. CDR3 sequence (DNA): TGTGCCAGCAGCTTAGGAGAAGGGAGAGGCTACACCTTC.